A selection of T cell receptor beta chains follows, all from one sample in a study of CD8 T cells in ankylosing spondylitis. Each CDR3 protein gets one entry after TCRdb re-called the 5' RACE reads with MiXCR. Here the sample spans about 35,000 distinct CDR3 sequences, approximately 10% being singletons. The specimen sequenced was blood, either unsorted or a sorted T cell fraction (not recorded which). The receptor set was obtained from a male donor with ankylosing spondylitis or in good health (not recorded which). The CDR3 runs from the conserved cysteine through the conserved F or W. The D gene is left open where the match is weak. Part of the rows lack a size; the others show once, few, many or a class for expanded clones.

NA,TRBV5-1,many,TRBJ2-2,CASSPSPPTGELFF,TGCGCCAGCAGCCCATCCCCCCCCACCGGGGAGCTGTTTTTT
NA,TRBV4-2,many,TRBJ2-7,CASSQGNEQYF,TGTGCCAGCAGCCAGGGGAACGAGCAGTACTTC
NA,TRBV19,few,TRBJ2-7,CASSIAGSTYEQYF,TGTGCCAGTAGTATAGCGGGGTCTACCTACGAGCAGTACTTC
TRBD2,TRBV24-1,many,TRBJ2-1,CATSMAGGYEQFF,TGTGCCACCAGTATGGCGGGAGGGTATGAGCAGTTCTTC
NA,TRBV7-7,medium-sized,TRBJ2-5,CASSLTEGQETQYF,TGTGCTAGCAGCTTAACGGAGGGACAAGAGACCCAGTACTTC
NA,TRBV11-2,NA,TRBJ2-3,CASSLAQGSTDTQYF,TGTGCCAGCAGCTTAGCGCAGGGAAGCACAGATACGCAGTATTTT
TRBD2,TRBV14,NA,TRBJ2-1,CASSTKSSGTYNEQFF,TGTGCCAGCAGCACCAAGAGTAGCGGGACCTACAATGAGCAGTTCTTC
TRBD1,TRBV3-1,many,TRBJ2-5,CATTDRGGGETQYF,TGTGCCACCACGGACAGGGGAGGTGGAGAGACCCAGTACTTC
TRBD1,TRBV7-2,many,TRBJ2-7,CASSLLARGHEEQYF,TGTGCCAGCAGCTTATTAGCCAGGGGGCACGAAGAGCAGTACTTC
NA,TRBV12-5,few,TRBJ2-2,CASGFGLNTGELFF,TGTGCTAGTGGTTTTGGCTTGAACACCGGGGAGCTGTTTTTT
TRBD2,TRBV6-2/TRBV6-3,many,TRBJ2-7,CASTLRHSGRRTYEQYF,TGTGCCAGCACTCTCCGCCATAGCGGGAGACGGACCTACGAGCAGTACTTC
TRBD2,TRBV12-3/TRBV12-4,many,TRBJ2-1,CASSLLAGALSYNEQFF,TGTGCCAGCAGTTTGCTAGCGGGAGCTCTCTCCTACAATGAGCAGTTCTTC
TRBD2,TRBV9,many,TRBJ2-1,CASSVALTSGRHNYNEQFF,TGTGCCAGCAGCGTAGCTTTGACTAGCGGGAGGCACAATTACAATGAGCAGTTCTTC
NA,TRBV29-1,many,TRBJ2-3,CSVEGYRTARGTQYF,TGCAGCGTTGAAGGGTACCGGACAGCTCGGGGTACGCAGTATTTT
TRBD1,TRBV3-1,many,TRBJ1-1,CASSQLGQGRTLYTEAFF,TGTGCCAGCAGCCAACTGGGACAGGGAAGAACGTTATACACTGAAGCTTTCTTT
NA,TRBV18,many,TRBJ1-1,CASSPREGTEAFF,TGTGCCAGCTCACCACGGGAGGGCACTGAAGCTTTCTTT
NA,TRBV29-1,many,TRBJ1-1,CSVEGTLGTEAFF,TGCAGCGTGGAGGGTACTTTAGGCACTGAAGCTTTCTTT
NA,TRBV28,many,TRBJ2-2,CATRVGAAGELFF,TGTGCCACCAGAGTTGGGGCTGCCGGGGAGCTGTTTTTT
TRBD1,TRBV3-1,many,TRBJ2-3,CASSPGTGGDLLADTQYF,TGTGCCAGCAGCCCGGGGACAGGGGGCGACCTCTTGGCAGATACGCAGTATTTT
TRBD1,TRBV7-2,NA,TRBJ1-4,CASSIRGYTTNEKLFF,TGTGCCAGCAGCATCAGGGGGTATACAACTAATGAAAAACTGTTTTTT
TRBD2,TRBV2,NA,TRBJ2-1,CASSVGLAGVDEQFF,TGTGCCAGCAGTGTGGGACTAGCAGGGGTCGATGAGCAGTTCTTC
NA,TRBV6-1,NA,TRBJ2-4,CASSKGQRANNIQYF,TGTGCCAGCAGTAAAGGACAGCGAGCCAATAACATTCAGTACTTC
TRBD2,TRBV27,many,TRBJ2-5,CASSASGPTTQYF,TGTGCCAGCAGTGCTAGCGGGCCGACGACCCAGTACTTC
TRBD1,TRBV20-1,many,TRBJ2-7,CSARDNRGYEQYF,TGCAGTGCTAGAGATAACAGGGGATACGAGCAGTACTTC
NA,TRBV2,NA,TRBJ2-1,CASSSAGPSYNEQFF,TGTGCCAGCAGTTCAGCCGGGCCCTCCTACAATGAGCAGTTCTTC
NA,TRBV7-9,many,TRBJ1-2,CASSPNKGYTF,TGTGCCAGCAGCCCAAATAAGGGCTACACCTTC
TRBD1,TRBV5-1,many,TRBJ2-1,CASSLAGQGYNEQFF,TGCGCCAGCAGCTTGGCGGGACAGGGGTACAATGAGCAGTTCTTC
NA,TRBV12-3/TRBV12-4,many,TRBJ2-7,CASSLGRHYEQYF,TGTGCCAGCAGTTTAGGCAGACACTACGAGCAGTACTTC
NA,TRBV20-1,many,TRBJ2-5,CSATRTAQETQYF,TGCAGTGCGACCAGGACCGCGCAAGAGACCCAGTACTTC
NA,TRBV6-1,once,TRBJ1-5,CASSERGNQPQHF,TGTGCCAGCAGTGAAAGGGGCAATCAGCCCCAGCATTTT
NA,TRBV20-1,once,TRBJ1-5,CSAILVGDGRRQPQHF,TGCAGTGCTATCCTTGTGGGGGATGGACGACGGCAGCCCCAGCATTTT
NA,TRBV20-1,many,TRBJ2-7,CSARESSYEQYF,TGCAGTGCTAGAGAGAGCTCCTACGAGCAGTACTTC
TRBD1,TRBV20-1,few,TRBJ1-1,CSARGGAGTVDEAFF,TGCAGTGCTAGGGGGGGGGCCGGGACAGTGGATGAAGCTTTCTTT
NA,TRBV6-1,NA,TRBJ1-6,CASSGGGSSYNSPLHF,TGTGCCAGCAGTGGAGGGGGGAGCTCCTATAATTCACCCCTCCACTTT
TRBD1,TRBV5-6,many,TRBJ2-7,CASSLWQGAQIYEQYF,TGTGCCAGCAGTCTGTGGCAGGGGGCCCAAATCTACGAGCAGTACTTC
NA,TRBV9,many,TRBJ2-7,CASSARPSYEQYF,TGTGCCAGCAGCGCCCGGCCTTCCTACGAGCAGTACTTC
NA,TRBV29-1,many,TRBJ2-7,CSASTSVASAGYEQYF,TGCAGCGCCTCTACCTCGGTGGCTAGCGCGGGCTACGAGCAGTACTTC
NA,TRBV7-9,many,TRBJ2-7,CASSSHLRTGNYEQYF,TGTGCCAGCAGCTCCCACCTCCGGACGGGAAACTACGAGCAGTACTTC
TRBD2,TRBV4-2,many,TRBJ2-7,CASSPTSGSSDEQYF,TGTGCCAGCAGCCCTACTAGCGGGAGTAGCGACGAGCAGTACTTC
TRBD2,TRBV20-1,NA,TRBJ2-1,CSARERTSGYNEQFF,TGCAGTGCTAGAGAAAGGACTAGCGGATACAATGAGCAGTTCTTC
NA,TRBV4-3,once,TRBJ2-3,CASSQEGTGTDTQYF,TGCGCCAGCAGCCAAGAGGGAACAGGGACAGATACGCAGTATTTT
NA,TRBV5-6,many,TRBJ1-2,CASSLGGYGYTF,TGTGCCAGCAGCTTGGGAGGGTATGGCTACACCTTC
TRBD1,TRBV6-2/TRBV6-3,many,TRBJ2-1,CASSPPPRTGGNEQFF,TGTGCCAGCAGTCCACCCCCCAGGACAGGGGGCAATGAGCAGTTCTTC
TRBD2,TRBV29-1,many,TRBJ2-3,CSVEAWTSGNTDTQYF,TGCAGCGTTGAAGCCTGGACTAGCGGAAACACAGATACGCAGTATTTT
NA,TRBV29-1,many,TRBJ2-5,CSVEDEGLTQYF,TGCAGCGTTGAAGATGAGGGATTGACCCAGTACTTC
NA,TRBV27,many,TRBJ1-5,CASSSSPTGSNQPQHF,TGTGCCAGCAGTTCTTCTCCCACAGGGAGCAATCAGCCCCAGCATTTT
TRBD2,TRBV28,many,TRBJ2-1,CASSLSLADGPYYNEQFF,TGTGCCAGCAGTTTGTCGCTAGCGGACGGACCTTACTACAATGAGCAGTTCTTC
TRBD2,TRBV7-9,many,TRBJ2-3,CASSRGTSGMSYTQYF,TGTGCCAGCAGCCGGGGGACTAGCGGGATGAGCTATACGCAGTATTTT